The 5 T cell receptor beta chains given below trace back to one sample, sequenced in a study of blood T cell repertoires in COVID-19. The repertoire was sequenced with immunoSEQ multiplex PCR; TCRdb's copy has only in-frame clones and lacks some. This sample has more than 110,000 clones, with 84% found just once. What was sequenced was PBMCs or T cells enriched from blood (not recorded which). Receptor source: a woman aged 18 to 35 who had been exposed to COVID-19.

The rearrangement joins TRBV28 to TRBJ1-1, with D maybe TRBD1 (5 bases). Germline assignment: CDR1 MDHEN and CDR2 SYDVKM. The CDR3 runs 12 residues. V shed 6 bases and J shed 13 bases, with 18 bases lying between them. DNA of the CDR3: TGTGCCAGCAGGGCGGGACCCGCCGGGGTTTTCTTT. Translation gives CASRAGPAGVFF.

The chain uses TRBV4-1 and TRBJ2-7, with 7 bases fitting TRBD2. Trimming cost V 4 bases and J 0 bases; bases outside gene matches: 6. The CDR3 spans 15 residues. CDR1 is MGHRA and CDR2 is YSYEKL in the germline V gene. The CDR3, as DNA: TGCGCCAGCAGCCGAGCGAGCGGGGACTCCTACGAGCAGTACTTC. This sequence encodes CASSRASGDSYEQYF.

The chain recombines TRBV7-9 with TRBJ2-7, with D possibly being TRBD1 (6 bases). This CDR3 contains 16 residues. Trimming took 0 bases from V and 5 from J, leaving 17 bases between them. CDR1 is SEHNR and CDR2 is FQNEAQ in the germline V gene (reference sequence). The DNA for the CDR3 is TGTGCCAGCAGCTTAGCGACAGGACAAATTCGGGACGAGCAGTACTTC. Amino acids: CASSLATGQIRDEQYF.

J is TRBJ1-2 and V is TRBV7-2; 7 bases line up with TRBD1. Losses at the gene ends were 5 bases for V and 2 bases for J; bases not matched to a gene: 11. This CDR3 contains 16 residues. CDR1 is SGHTA and CDR2 is FQGNSA in the germline V gene. CDR3 coding DNA: TGTGCCAGCAGCCGGGACAGTTATCAATCCAACTATGGCTACACCTTC. Translating it yields CASSRDSYQSNYGYTF. The variable domain in full, with the rest retrieved from reference TRBV7-2 and TRBJ1-2, is GAGVSQSPSNKVTEKGKDVELRCDPISGHTALYWYRQSLGQGLEFLIYFQGNSAPDKSGLPSDRFSAERTGGSVSTLTIQRTQQEDSAVYLCASSRDSYQSNYGYTFGSGTRLTVV.

The table lists this clone with a few counts. The genes are TRBV11-3 and TRBJ2-1; D is undetermined. The CDR3 runs 14 residues. The V gene lost 1 base and the J gene lost 4 bases, with 8 bases spanning the gap. Germline CDR1 and CDR2: SGHNT and YENEEA. The chain's CDR3 is CASSLGEVYNEQFF. In DNA, the CDR3 is TGTGCCAGCAGCTTAGGAGAGGTTTACAATGAGCAGTTCTTC.